One sample yielded the 14 T cell receptor beta chains listed below, sequenced in a study of T cell responses to AZD1222 COVID-19 vaccine. TCRdb keeps only in-frame clones here, not all; method: immunoSEQ multiplex PCR. The profile shows approximately 120,000 clones, 70% to 90% of them singletons. The source was peripheral blood, collected on day 0 of AZD1222 vaccination. The origin of the receptors is an adult in good health.

J is TRBJ2-3 and V is TRBV1. TRBV1 is a known pseudogene. The CDR3 is 16 residues long. The CDR3 DNA reads TGCACCAGCAGCCAAGCTTTGAGGGGTAGCACAGATACGCAGTATTTT. It encodes CTSSQALRGSTDTQYF.

The J gene is TRBJ2-6, the V gene TRBV6-5, with D hard to call. The V gene lost 7 bases and the J gene lost 0 bases, with 7 bases spanning the gap. CDR1 is MNHEY and CDR2 is SVGAGI in the germline V gene. CDR3 length equals 14 residues. DNA of the CDR3: TGTGCCAGCACCCGGGTCTCTGGGGCCAACGTCCTGACTTTC. Its protein is CASTRVSGANVLTF.

The genes are TRBV18 and TRBJ2-2; no firm D call. Germline V lookup: CDR1 KGHSH, CDR2 LQKENI. The CDR3 runs 15 residues. V lost 2 bases and J lost 2, with 9 bases in between. The CDR3 loop reads CASSPAQTNTGELFF. CDR3 nucleotides: TGTGCCAGCTCACCAGCTCAAACAAACACCGGGGAGCTGTTTTTT.

V and J are TRBV5-1 and TRBJ1-4; no clear D gene. V was pared by 0 bases and J by 3 bases, with 6 bases between. Germline CDR1 reads SGHRS; CDR2 reads YFSETQ. This CDR3 comprises 14 residues. For the CDR3, the DNA is TGCGCCAGCAGCTTGGGAACGGCTAATGAAAAACTGTTTTTT. Translating it yields CASSLGTANEKLFF.

This CDR3 is CASSLVGDRGKDTEAFF. CDR3 in DNA: TGTGCCAGCAGCTTAGTAGGGGATAGGGGGAAGGACACTGAAGCTTTCTTT. The chain couples TRBV7-6 to TRBJ1-1; D possibly corresponds to TRBD1 (6 bases). Germline assignment: CDR1 SGHVS and CDR2 FNYEAQ. The V end lost 1 base, the J end lost 3 bases, and 18 bases lay between the germline ends. CDR3 size: 17 residues.

This sequence joins TRBV2 and TRBJ1-5; 9 bases match TRBD1. The CDR3 is 15 amino acids. V lost 5 bases, J lost 3 bases, and 5 bases stayed unmatched. The V gene's germline CDR1 is SNHLY and CDR2 FYNNEI. CDR3 DNA: TGTGCCAGCAGTAACAGGGGGCCGTACAATCAGCCCCAGCATTTT. Protein product: CASSNRGPYNQPQHF.

This rearrangement joins TRBV14 to TRBJ2-7; D may be TRBD1 (6 bases). Between the trimmed V and J ends, which lost 5 bases and 4 bases, there was a span of 21 bases. Germline V gene data show CDR1 as SGHDN and CDR2 as FVKESK. This CDR3 spans 16 amino acids. Here the CDR3 DNA reads TGTGCCAGCAGCTTTAAAGGTCAGGGGTGGGGTTACGAGCAGTACGTC. Its protein product is CASSFKGQGWGYEQYV.

In its sample, this clone was seen once. V and J are TRBV27 and TRBJ1-6; no clear D gene. The CDR3 loop spans 14 amino acids. Germline-derived CDR1 and CDR2 are MNHEY and SMNVEV (reference sequence). Trimming removed 5 bases at V and 6 bases at J, with 11 bases between. The CDR3 here is CASSPYLGNSPLHF. DNA for the CDR3: TGTGCCAGCAGTCCCTATTTGGGTAATTCACCCCTCCACTTT.

This clone was observed a single time. V usage is TRBV28 and J usage is TRBJ2-7; either TRBD1 or TRBD2 may fit D (6 bases each). The CDR3 consists of 14 residues. CDR1 is MDHEN and CDR2 is SYDVKM in the germline V gene. V was shortened by 6 bases and J by 6 bases, with 18 bases between the two germline ends. The CDR3 is CASSPRRGRGEQYV. For the CDR3, the DNA is TGTGCCAGCAGCCCTCGCCGGGGGCGGGGCGAGCAGTACGTC.

The chain carries TRBV18 and TRBJ2-7; TRBD1 aligns across 7 bases. The CDR3 runs to 12 residues. The ends lost 3 bases at V and 6 bases at J; junction bases unmatched: 2. CDR1 and CDR2 from the germline V gene are KGHSH and LQKENI. As DNA, the CDR3 is TGTGCCAGCTCACCCACAGGGGTCGAGCAGTACTTC. As protein: CASSPTGVEQYF.

This sequence joins TRBV5-1 and TRBJ1-4, with D tentatively TRBD1 (6 bases). Germline V CDR1 and CDR2: SGHRS, YFSETQ. Trimming stripped 2 bases from V and 8 bases from J, with 13 bases between. There are 14 residues in the CDR3. The CDR3 spells CASSFGRGGEKLFF. The DNA for the CDR3 is TGCGCCAGCAGCTTCGGCAGGGGAGGCGAAAAACTGTTTTTT.

J is TRBJ1-5 and V is TRBV9; D is possibly TRBD1 (5 bases). This CDR3 region has 13 residues. V was clipped by 7 bases and J by 0 bases, with 8 bases between them. Germline V CDR1 and CDR2: SGDLS, YYNGEE. CDR3 DNA: TGTGCCAGCGGCGACAGTAGCAATCAGCCCCAGCATTTT. Translated: CASGDSSNQPQHF.

The V and J genes are TRBV19 and TRBJ1-5, with 9 bases matching TRBD1. The CDR3 is 16 residues long. V shed 2 bases and J 3 bases; nucleotides not matched to a gene: 5. Per the germline V gene, CDR1 is LNHDA and CDR2 is SQIVND (reference sequence). The DNA of the CDR3 is TGTGCCAGTAGTATAAAGACAGGGGGAACCAATCAGCCCCAGCATTTT. It specifies CASSIKTGGTNQPQHF. The variable domain in full, completed from reference TRBV19 and TRBJ1-5, reads DGGITQSPKYLFRKEGQNVTLSCEQNLNHDAMYWYRQDPGQGLRLIYYSQIVNDFQKGDIAEGYSVSREKKESFPLTVTSAQKNPTAFYLCASSIKTGGTNQPQHFGDGTRLSIL.

The chain uses TRBV7-2 and TRBJ1-2; 7 bases are a match to TRBD1. From germline, CDR1 is SGHTA and CDR2 FQGNSA. The CDR3 spans 16 residues. After removal of 0 bases from V and 4 bases from J, the junction contained 8 bases not matched to a gene. The CDR3 loop is CASSLAGRQGGYGYTF. The CDR3 nucleotides are TGTGCCAGCAGCTTAGCGGGGCGGCAGGGGGGCTATGGCTACACCTTC.